This T cell receptor beta chain was recorded in a study of T cells in localized non-small cell lung cancer. The study's findings and limits: The study sequenced only one region of the tumor. As a result, intratumor heterogeneity could not be excluded and remains possible.

CDR1 is MNHGY, CDR2 SAAAGT, per germline. The CDR3 covers 16 residues. V lost 4 bases and J lost 8, with 21 bases in between. This clone came up a few times. Its cognate antigen is unknown. Generated by immunoSEQ multiplex PCR, the TCRdb table keeps only in-frame clones and is missing some. The sample has some 1,700 clones, approximately 35% seen once. The source material was lung tumor tissue, sampled before any cancer treatment. This receptor was identified in an older female donor with stage II squamous cell lung carcinoma. V is TRBV6-8 and J is TRBJ2-1; no clear D. The CDR3 sequence is CASSSGRTRHLDEQFF. The CDR3 DNA sequence: TGTGCCAGCAGTTCTGGTAGGACGAGGCATCTCGATGAGCAGTTCTTC.